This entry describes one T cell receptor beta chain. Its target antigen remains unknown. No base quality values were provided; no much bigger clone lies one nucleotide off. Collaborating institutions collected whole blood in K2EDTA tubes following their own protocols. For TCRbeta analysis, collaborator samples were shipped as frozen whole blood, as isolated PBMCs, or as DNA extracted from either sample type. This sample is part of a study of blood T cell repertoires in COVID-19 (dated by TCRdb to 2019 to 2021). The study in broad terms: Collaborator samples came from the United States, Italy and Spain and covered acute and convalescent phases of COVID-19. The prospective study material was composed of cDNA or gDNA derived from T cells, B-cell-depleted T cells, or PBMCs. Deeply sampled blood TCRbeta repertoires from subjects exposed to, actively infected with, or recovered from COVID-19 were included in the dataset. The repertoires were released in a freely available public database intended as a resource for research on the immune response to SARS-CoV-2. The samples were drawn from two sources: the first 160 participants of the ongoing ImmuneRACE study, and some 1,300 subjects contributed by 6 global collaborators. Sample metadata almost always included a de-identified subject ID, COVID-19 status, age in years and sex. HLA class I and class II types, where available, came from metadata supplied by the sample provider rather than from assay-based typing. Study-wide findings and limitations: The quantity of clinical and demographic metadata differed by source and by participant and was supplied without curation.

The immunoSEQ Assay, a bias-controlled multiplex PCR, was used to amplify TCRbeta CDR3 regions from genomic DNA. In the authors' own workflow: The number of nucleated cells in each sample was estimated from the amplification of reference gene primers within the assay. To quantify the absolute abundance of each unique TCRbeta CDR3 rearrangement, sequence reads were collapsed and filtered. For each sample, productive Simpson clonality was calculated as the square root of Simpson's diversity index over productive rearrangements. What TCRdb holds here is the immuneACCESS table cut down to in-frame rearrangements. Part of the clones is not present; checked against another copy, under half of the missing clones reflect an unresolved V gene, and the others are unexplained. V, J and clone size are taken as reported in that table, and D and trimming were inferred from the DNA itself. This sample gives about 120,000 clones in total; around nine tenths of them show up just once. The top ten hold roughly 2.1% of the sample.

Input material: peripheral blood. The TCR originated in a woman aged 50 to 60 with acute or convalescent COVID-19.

The sequenced DNA: TGTGCCAGCAGTTTACTTGGTGGCTACACCTTC. This yields the protein CASSLLGGYTF. The chain is assembled from TRBV2 and TRBJ1-2, with no D gene named confidently. V lost 5 bases and J lost 7 bases; the stretch between them is 8 bases long. From a lookup of the germline V gene, CDR1 and CDR2 are SNHLY and FYNNEI. Its CDR3 holds 11 amino acids, cysteine through phenylalanine. Kept here is only the CDR3 DNA, which spans 33 bases and is read in frame from base 1.